A selection of T cell receptor beta chains follows, all from one sample in a study of blood T cell repertoires in COVID-19. Libraries were prepared by immunoSEQ multiplex PCR; TCRdb keeps only in-frame clonotypes and omits some of them. The table has more than 250,000 clones, about nine tenths seen once. Sequencing was performed on PBMCs or T cells enriched from blood (not recorded which). Receptors originate from a woman aged 40 to 50 with acute COVID-19. Each CDR3 is given with its conserved first and last residue. D genes are given only for firm matches. Clone size is shown for a subset of rows, as once, few, many or a class of expanded clone.

j_gene,v_gene,abundance,d_gene,len,CDR3nt,CDR3aa
TRBJ2-3,TRBV5-1,once,NA,19,TGCGCCAGCAGCTTGACCCTTACGCAGGTGGCGGGTGGCACAGATACGCAGTATTTT,CASSLTLTQVAGGTDTQYF
TRBJ1-2,TRBV28,NA,NA,12,TGTGCCAGCAGTTTCCGGGAGTATGGCTACACCTTC,CASSFREYGYTF
TRBJ2-3,TRBV15,few,TRBD2,13,TGTGCCACCTCTTTAGCGGGAGGGGATACGCAGTATTTT,CATSLAGGDTQYF
TRBJ2-1,TRBV7-9,NA,TRBD2,16,TGTGCCAGCAGCTTAGTGCGGGGGGCCGGGAACAATGAGCAGTTCTTC,CASSLVRGAGNNEQFF
TRBJ1-5,TRBV4-1,NA,NA,15,TGCGCCAGCAGCCAAGATCACAGGATCCTCCAGCCCCAGCATTTT,CASSQDHRILQPQHF
TRBJ2-5,TRBV2,NA,TRBD2,16,TGTGCCAGCAGTTACGGGACTAGCGGAACACAAGAGACCCAGTACTTC,CASSYGTSGTQETQYF
TRBJ1-6,TRBV4-3,NA,TRBD1,15,TGCGCCAGCAGCCCGGACAGGACCCGGGATTCACCCCTCCACTTT,CASSPDRTRDSPLHF
TRBJ1-1,TRBV6-1,NA,TRBD1,14,TGTGCCAGCAGTGAGCAGGGGGCAAGGACTGAAGCTTTCTTT,CASSEQGARTEAFF
TRBJ1-3,TRBV24-1,NA,NA,15,TGTGCCACCAGTGATCCGCAGGGGACTGGAAACACCATATATTTT,CATSDPQGTGNTIYF
TRBJ2-1,TRBV28,NA,NA,15,TGTGCCACCCTACCAGGCCCGCCAGGCTACAATGAGCAGTTCTTC,CATLPGPPGYNEQFF
TRBJ1-2,TRBV5-6,NA,TRBD1,16,TGTGCCAGCAGCGAATCAGGGGGCGCTAGTCACTATGGCTACACCTTC,CASSESGGASHYGYTF
TRBJ2-3,TRBV3-1/TRBV3-2,once,NA,12,TGTGCCAGCAGTAGAAGCACAGATACGCAGTATTTT,CASSRSTDTQYF
TRBJ2-1,TRBV27,NA,NA,17,TGTGCCAGCATCGACTCGGTAGGGGACACCTCCTACAATGAGCAGTTCTTC,CASIDSVGDTSYNEQFF
TRBJ1-1,TRBV6-5,NA,NA,14,TGTGCCAGCAGTTACACCAGAATGAACACTGAAGCTTTCTTT,CASSYTRMNTEAFF
TRBJ2-3,TRBV5-1,NA,TRBD2,17,TGCGCCAGCAGCCCCGGGACTAGCGGACCAGGGAGCGATACGCAGTATTTT,CASSPGTSGPGSDTQYF
TRBJ2-5,TRBV30,NA,NA,11,TGTGCCTGGGTGGACGGGGGGACCCAGTACTTC,CAWVDGGTQYF
TRBJ1-1,TRBV27,once,NA,14,TGTGCCAGCAGTTTCGGGGGAGCGAACACTGAAGCTTTCTTT,CASSFGGANTEAFF
TRBJ1-1,TRBV7-2,NA,NA,14,TGTGCCAGCAGCCCAGACAGATATTTACCTGAAGCTTTCTTT,CASSPDRYLPEAFF
TRBJ2-1,TRBV7-2,NA,NA,15,TGTGCCAGCAGCTTGGTCTCGAGCTCCTACAATGAGCAGTTCTTC,CASSLVSSSYNEQFF
TRBJ1-1,TRBV27,NA,NA,13,TGTGCCAGCAGTTTATCCTACAACACTGAAGCTTTCTTT,CASSLSYNTEAFF
TRBJ2-2,TRBV6-5,NA,TRBD1,15,TGTGCCAGCAGCGCATGGACAGGAAACACCGGGGAGCTGTTTTTT,CASSAWTGNTGELFF
TRBJ1-1,TRBV7-8,NA,NA,21,TGTGCCAGCAGCCATCCGTTCGTCCAGAAATATCCCCCTGAGGAGAACACTGAAGCTTTCTTT,CASSHPFVQKYPPEENTEAFF
TRBJ1-5,TRBV10-2,NA,NA,14,TGCGCCAGCAGTGATACTAGGGTCAATCAGCCCCAGCATTTT,CASSDTRVNQPQHF
TRBJ2-1,TRBV9,NA,TRBD2,17,TGTGCCAGCAGCGTAGGAGTGGGAGGGCCCCCCTACAATGAGCAGTTCTTC,CASSVGVGGPPYNEQFF
TRBJ2-1,TRBV6-1,NA,TRBD2,16,TGTGCCAGCAGTGGAATAGCGGGAGGAACCTACAATGAGCAGTTCTTC,CASSGIAGGTYNEQFF
TRBJ2-1,TRBV27,NA,NA,15,TGTGCCAGTTCATCGGCAGGCGAGTCCTACAATGAGCAGTTCTTC,CASSSAGESYNEQFF
TRBJ1-2,TRBV18,NA,TRBD1,13,TGTGCCAGCTCACCGGGACAGATGTATGGCTACACCTTC,CASSPGQMYGYTF
TRBJ2-2,TRBV7-6,NA,TRBD2,16,TGTGCCAGCAGCTTATCCCTTAGCGGGAGTTACGGGGAGCTGTTTTTT,CASSLSLSGSYGELFF
TRBJ2-3,TRBV19,few,TRBD2,14,TGTGCCAGTAGTATGGGACGGGAGGCAGATACGCAGTATTTT,CASSMGREADTQYF
TRBJ2-1,TRBV3-1/TRBV3-2,NA,NA,13,TGTGCCAGCAGCCAAGAGAGAAGCGGAGGGCAGTTCTTC,CASSQERSGGQFF
TRBJ1-5,TRBV6-2/TRBV6-3,NA,TRBD1,15,TGTGCCAGCAGTTACACCAACAGGGGAGCCCAGCCCCAGCATTTT,CASSYTNRGAQPQHF
TRBJ1-1,TRBV18,NA,NA,14,TGTGCCAGCTCACCACTATTCGGGAACACTGAAGCTTTCTTT,CASSPLFGNTEAFF
TRBJ2-3,TRBV11-3,NA,NA,14,TGTGCCAGCAGCCCTGGGACTTTTCCAGATACGCAGTATTTT,CASSPGTFPDTQYF
TRBJ2-1,TRBV7-9,once,NA,15,TGTGCCAGCAGCTTATCCGGGAGTTGGCACAATGAGCAGTTCTTC,CASSLSGSWHNEQFF
TRBJ1-4,TRBV7-9,NA,TRBD1,15,TGTGCCAGCAGCCATAATCCCGGGACAGTCGAAAAACTGTTTTTT,CASSHNPGTVEKLFF
TRBJ2-1,TRBV7-2,once,NA,13,TGTGCCAGCAGCTTAGCGGTAGTCCGGGAGCAGTTCTTC,CASSLAVVREQFF
TRBJ1-5,TRBV5-1,NA,NA,16,TGCGCCAGCAGCTTGGGGTCAGCAGGGACAAATCAGCCCCAGCATTTT,CASSLGSAGTNQPQHF
TRBJ2-7,TRBV5-1,NA,NA,14,TGCGCCAGCAGCTTGGTAAACAGGGACGCCGAGCAGTACTTC,CASSLVNRDAEQYF
TRBJ1-5,TRBV15,NA,TRBD1,17,TGTGCCACCAGCCCTCGCCCGGGACAGGGGGCCTGGCAGCCCCAGCATTTT,CATSPRPGQGAWQPQHF
TRBJ1-5,TRBV5-1,once,NA,15,TGCGCCAGCAGCCCTGCAGGGGCCGAGGAAGAGCCCCAGCATTTT,CASSPAGAEEEPQHF